The subject of this entry is one TCR beta chain. Original analysis: Amplification with reference gene primers provided the estimates of nucleated cell counts. The assay was immunoSEQ multiplex PCR, and TCRdb's table has in-frame clones only and misses some. V, J and clone size are those of that table, while D and trimming were read from the DNA. The sample consists of roughly 120,000 clones, under 80% of them appearing once. This sample is part of a study of blood T cell repertoires in COVID-19. The wider study: Acute and convalescent COVID-19 samples came from the United States, Italy and Spain. Sources were T cells, B-cell-depleted T cells, or PBMCs; the material itself was cDNA or gDNA.

Germline CDR1 and CDR2: ENHRY and SYGVKD. This CDR3 has 16 amino acids. The ends were cut back, 3 bases at V and 0 bases at J, with 14 bases in the middle. The receptor comes from a man aged 50 to 59 with acute or convalescent COVID-19. The rearrangement links TRBV10-3 to TRBJ1-2; D possibly corresponds to TRBD1 (5 bases). The sequenced sample was peripheral blood. Here the CDR3 reads CAISEVLSRANYGYTF. The CDR3 region has the DNA TGTGCCATCAGTGAAGTATTGAGCAGGGCTAACTATGGCTACACCTTC.